This note documents a single T cell receptor beta chain sequence. There is no known antigen for this receptor. Base qualities are not recorded, but no much larger clone differs from it by a single base. This specimen's time point label, interpreted: about 11 months on ibrutinib. For TCR beta library preparation, roughly 2.1 micrograms of genomic DNA were isolated from cryopreserved PBMCs. Longitudinal blood samples from CLL patients on ibrutinib monotherapy were analyzed using high-throughput TCR beta sequencing. The patients took part in an open-label, single-center phase 2 trial of ibrutinib monotherapy. From the cysteine through the phenylalanine, the CDR3 covers 14 amino acids. Left in the record is the CDR3 DNA by itself, 42 bases read in frame from the first base. Reading the germline V gene gives CDR1 MGHRA and CDR2 YSYEKL. V is reduced by 1 base and J by 5 bases, leaving a spacing of 11 bases between them.

On a MiSeq, deep resolution sequencing aimed for a depth between 1 in 1 million and 1 in 200,000 T cells, with each clonotype covered approximately 9.8x on average. The immunoSEQ hsTCRB Kit was used to generate TCR beta libraries. Per the source publication's procedure: Data were analyzed with ImmunoSEQ Data Assistant and ImmunoSEQ Analyzer, with V, D and J genes assigned per IMGT definitions. Clonality, which ranges from 0 to 1, was calculated by subtracting the normalized Shannon entropy of productive rearrangement frequencies from one. Only overrepresented clonotypes making up at least 0.05% of the repertoire of each patient were included in the public clonotype analysis. Roughly 13 age-matched healthy donor repertoires from immuneACCESS served as clonality controls. This immuneACCESS table, as held by TCRdb, lists in-frame sequences with V and J called but not all clones. Of the missing ones, under half trace to an unresolved V gene in checked studies; the others have no known cause. That table furnishes V, J and clone size, whereas the DNA furnished D and trimming. The sample yields approximately 45,000 clones; 55% to 80% were counted once. The ten biggest clones cover around 13% of the sample.

These data belong to a study of cytotoxic CD8 clonotypes in ibrutinib-treated CLL (dated by TCRdb to the early 2020s). Context from the whole study: The cohort had about a dozen relapsed/refractory and around 15 treatment-naive patients; some 17 were IGHV unmutated. Partial responses were observed in roughly 25 patients and complete responses in 2; after a median follow-up of 68 months, remission was maintained in 14 patients and progression was observed in approximately twelve. Response samples were taken after a median of roughly eleven months on treatment, ranging from about 6 to 40 months. Samples averaged 255,043 productive templates and 80,000 to 100,000 productive rearrangements. Longitudinal samples were available for 26 of the 86 trial participants. Cryopreserved peripheral blood mononuclear cells were collected before treatment, at response, and at either disease progression or sustained remission. Every sample from remission and from progressive disease was obtained while the patients were still on ibrutinib. Overall study results and their limits: Sampling times were not matched between patients in sustained remission and patients whose disease was progressing, and lymph node repertoires were not examined. Baseline clonality was found to be higher than that of age-matched healthy donors and was strongly correlated with circulating CD8+ T-cell counts. Clonality increased at ibrutinib response, stayed stable in sustained remission, and fell back toward baseline at progression. Public clonotypes were rare and either shrank or stayed stable during treatment, and the rise in clonality at ibrutinib response reflected expansion of private clonotypes.

The TCR originated in a human donor with chronic lymphocytic leukemia. The V gene is TRBV4-1 and the J gene is TRBJ2-5, with TRBD2 as a weak D call on 5 bases. The sample consisted of PBMCs, taken after 12 months of ibrutinib treatment. The nucleotide sequence is TGCGCCAGCAGCCAAGGTTTAAGGAGGGAGACCCAGTACTTC. The translation is CASSQGLRRETQYF.